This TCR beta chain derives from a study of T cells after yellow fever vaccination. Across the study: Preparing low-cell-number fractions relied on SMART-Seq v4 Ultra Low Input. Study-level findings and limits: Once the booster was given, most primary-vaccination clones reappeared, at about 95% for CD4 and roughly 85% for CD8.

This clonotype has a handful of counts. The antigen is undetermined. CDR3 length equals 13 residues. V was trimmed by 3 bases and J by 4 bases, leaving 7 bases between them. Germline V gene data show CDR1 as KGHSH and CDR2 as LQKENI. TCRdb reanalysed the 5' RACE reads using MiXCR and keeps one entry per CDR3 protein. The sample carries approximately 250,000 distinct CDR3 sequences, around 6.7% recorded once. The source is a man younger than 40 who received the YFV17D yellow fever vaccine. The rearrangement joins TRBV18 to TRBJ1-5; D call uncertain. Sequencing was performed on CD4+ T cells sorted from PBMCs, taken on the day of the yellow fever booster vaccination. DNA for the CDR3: TGTGCCAGCTCACCGAAGGATAATCAGCCCCAGCATTTT. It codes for CASSPKDNQPQHF.